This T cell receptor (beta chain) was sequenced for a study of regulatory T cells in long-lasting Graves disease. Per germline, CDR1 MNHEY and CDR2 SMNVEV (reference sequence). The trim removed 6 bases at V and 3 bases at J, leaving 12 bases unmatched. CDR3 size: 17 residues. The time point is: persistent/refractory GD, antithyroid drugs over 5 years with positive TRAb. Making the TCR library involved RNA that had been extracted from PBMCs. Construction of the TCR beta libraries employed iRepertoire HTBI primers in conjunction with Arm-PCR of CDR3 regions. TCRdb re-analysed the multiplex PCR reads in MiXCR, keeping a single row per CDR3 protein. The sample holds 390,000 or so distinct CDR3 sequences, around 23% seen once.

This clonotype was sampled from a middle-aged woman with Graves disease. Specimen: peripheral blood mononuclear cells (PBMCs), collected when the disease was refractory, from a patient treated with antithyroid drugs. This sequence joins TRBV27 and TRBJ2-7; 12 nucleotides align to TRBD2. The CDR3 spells CASSSSGRAPRGYEQYF. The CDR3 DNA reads TGTGCCAGCAGCTCTAGCGGGAGGGCCCCACGGGGCTACGAGCAGTACTTC.